The clone carrying this T cell receptor (beta chain) was counted a few times. The entry originates in a study of blood T cell repertoires in COVID-19. The table came from immunoSEQ multiplex PCR; TCRdb's copy has only in-frame clones and leaves some out. The table includes 200,000 to 250,000 clones, roughly 80% detected once. Germline V gives CDR1 SGHRS, CDR2 YFSETQ. The junction had 15 bases not matched to a gene; V was cut back by 5 bases and J by 4 bases. The length of the CDR3 is 17 residues. Sequencing used peripheral blood. This clonotype was sampled from a woman between 65 and 79 years old with acute or convalescent COVID-19. The J gene is TRBJ1-3, the V gene TRBV5-1, with 7 bases lining up with TRBD1. For the CDR3, the DNA is TGCGCCAGCAGACCAGGGGGAGAAGGCGGATCGGGAAACACCATATATTTT. Amino acids: CASRPGGEGGSGNTIYF. The variable domain in full, with the rest retrieved from reference TRBV5-1 and TRBJ1-3, is KAGVTQTPRYLIKTRGQQVTLSCSPISGHRSVSWYQQTPGQGLQFLFEYFSETQRNKGNFPGRFSGRQFSNSRSEMNVSTLELGDSALYLCASRPGGEGGSGNTIYFGEGSWLTVV.